This T cell receptor beta chain was identified during a study of T cells in Graves' hyperthyroidism and ophthalmopathy. Whole-study findings and limits: Among clonotypes expanded in thyroid above 0.001, most were also found in blood.

This clonotype was found many times. What it binds is unknown. RNA transcripts provided the source from which TCR beta CDR3 regions were amplified. The HTBI set primed first-round TCR CDR3 RT-PCR. TCRdb re-called the multiplex PCR reads through MiXCR, storing one row per CDR3 protein. The sample records about 360,000 distinct CDR3 sequences, about 12% being singletons. Graves' hyperthyroidism is called stable when ophthalmopathy does not progress within 18 months. Clinical symptoms, serum thyroxine and TRAb, thyroid ultrasound and orbital computed tomography were used for the diagnoses. This sample holds PBMCs from approximately 9 ml fresh peripheral blood. Material: blood. The TCR originated in a woman between 18 and 30 years old with Graves' hyperthyroidism.

The CDR3 reads CAHSPRPVLELPGNTIYF. The DNA of the CDR3 is TGTGCCCATTCGCCCAGACCTGTACTGGAACTCCCTGGAAACACCATATATTTT. The V call is TRBV2, the J call TRBJ1-3; the D is unclear. There are 18 residues in the CDR3. Germline values: CDR1 SNHLY, CDR2 FYNNEI. Trimming took off 11 bases at V and 2 bases at J, with 28 bases between the two ends.